The next 27 T cell receptor beta chains were all read from a single sample in a study of blood T cells in healthy people across ages. It was with a sample-barcoded 5' primer and a J-beta primer mix that a second PCR of about 6 to 12 cycles was run. Using its own MiXCR run on the 5' RACE reads, TCRdb lists one record per CDR3 protein. The data hold about 1.1 million distinct CDR3 sequences, with roughly two fifths observed a single time. The sample consisted of blood. These receptor sequences come from a man aged 18 to 35 in good health.

Turning to this clonotype: The junction departs from the called germline gene at one end, perhaps through a read error. The chain carries TRBV3-1 and TRBJ1-6; TRBD1 matches 7 bases. Germline values: CDR1 LGHDT, CDR2 YNNKEL (reference sequence). This CDR3 has 15 residues. CDR3 sequence: CASSQGGTANSPPHF. Written as DNA, the CDR3 is TGTGCCAGCAGCCAAGGCGGGACAGCAAATTCACCCCCCCACTTT.

This clonotype was counted between two and nine times. V is TRBV10-3 and J is TRBJ2-1; D not resolved. The J call may not be correct, given that the DNA end is closer to TRBJ2-7. The germline V gene has CDR1 ENHRY and CDR2 SYGVKD. The CDR3 consists of 16 residues. In DNA, the CDR3 is TGTGCCATCAGTACCAACCAGATTAGCTCCTACAATGAGCAGTACTTC. As protein: CAISTNQISSYNEQYF.

This chain joins TRBV6-5 and TRBJ1-5; D remains unclear. The CDR3 has 14 residues. Deletions cut 6 bases from V and 4 bases from J, with 13 bases between. From germline, CDR1 is MNHEY and CDR2 SVGAGI. The CDR3 is CASSPTMANQPQHF. The CDR3 DNA sequence: TGTGCCAGCAGCCCAACGATGGCGAATCAGCCCCAGCATTTT.

A few counts support this clonotype. The chain employs TRBV5-1 and TRBJ1-6; D not resolved. V gave up 4 bases and J gave up 5 bases, with 13 bases separating them. Germline lookup yields CDR1 SGHRS and CDR2 YFSETQ. CDR3 size: 15 residues. The CDR3 spells CASSRNRADNSPLHF. For the CDR3, the DNA is TGCGCCAGCAGCCGTAACCGGGCCGATAATTCACCCCTCCACTTT.

The CDR3 nucleotides read TGTGCCTCCGACGGCAGAGGGATTGGCTACACCTTC. This translates into CASDGRGIGYTF. The genes are TRBV25-1 and TRBJ1-2; D is uncertain. V lost 11 bases to trimming and J lost 7 bases, with 17 bases between them. The CDR3 contains 12 residues. Germline CDR1 is MGHDK and CDR2 is SYGVNS.

This clonotype has a single count. This chain connects TRBV6-6 to TRBJ1-4; the D gene is possibly TRBD1 (6 bases). V was cut by 10 bases and J by 6 bases, with 18 bases left in between. This CDR3 is built from 14 residues. Germline values: CDR1 MNHNY, CDR2 SVGAGI (reference sequence). The CDR3 coding sequence is TGTGCCACTACCAATAGGGACAATGATGAAAAACTGTTTTTT. Translating gives CATTNRDNDEKLFF.

This clonotype came up a few times. The V call is TRBV3-1, the J call TRBJ2-7; 11 bases agree with TRBD1. The V gene's germline CDR1 is LGHDT and CDR2 YNNKEL (reference sequence). This CDR3 is 14 amino acids long. After removal of 4 bases from V and 9 bases from J, the junction contained 8 bases not matched to a gene. The CDR3 DNA reads as TGTGCCAGCAGCCCGGGACAGGGGGTTAACGGGCAGTACTTC. Translation: CASSPGQGVNGQYF.

This clonotype was seen more than once but under ten times. The J gene is TRBJ2-5, the V gene TRBV20-1; 8 bases align to TRBD1. V lost 0 bases to trimming and J lost 2 bases; unmatched junction nucleotides: 5. Per germline, CDR1 DFQATT and CDR2 SNEGSKA (reference sequence). The CDR3 loop spans 15 amino acids. This chain's CDR3 is CSARDTRGRQETQYF. CDR3 DNA sequence: TGCAGTGCTAGAGACACCAGGGGGCGGCAAGAGACCCAGTACTTC.

The rearrangement joins TRBV5-1 to TRBJ1-2, with D possibly matching TRBD1 (5 bases). Germline values: CDR1 SGHRS, CDR2 YFSETQ. V lost 4 bases and J lost 6, with 19 bases in between. The CDR3 spans 15 residues. CDR3 sequence: CASSTQGGPGDGYTF. CDR3 DNA: TGCGCCAGCAGCACCCAAGGTGGCCCGGGGGATGGCTACACCTTC.

This clonotype has at least ten counts. The genes are TRBV6-5 and TRBJ1-2, with D perhaps matching TRBD1 (5 bases). This CDR3 is 14 amino acids long. V lost 7 bases to trimming and J lost 8 bases, with 20 bases between them. CDR1 is MNHEY, CDR2 SVGAGI, per germline. The CDR3 nucleotides read TGTGCCAGCACTATACCGGGTTCGGGGCGGGGCTACACCTTC. Residues: CASTIPGSGRGYTF.

Remarks on this clonotype: Mismatch with germline at one junction end may stem from a read error. The chain links TRBV10-3 to TRBJ2-7; possibly TRBD2 for D (6 bases). Germline lookup yields CDR1 ENHRY and CDR2 SYGVKD. This CDR3 spans 14 amino acids. The CDR3 nucleotides are TGTACCATCAGTGAGATGGGGGGATCCTACGAGCAGTACTTC. It yields the protein CTISEMGGSYEQYF.

The V gene is TRBV4-2, the J gene TRBJ2-7, with D possibly TRBD2 on 6 matching bases. Trimming stripped 0 bases from V and 5 bases from J, with 17 bases between. This CDR3 is built from 16 residues. Germline-derived CDR1 and CDR2 are LGHNA and YNFKEQ. CDR3 nucleotide sequence: TGTGCCAGCAGCCAAGAAGGTTTTCGGGGGTGGAACGAGCAGTACTTC. It yields the protein CASSQEGFRGWNEQYF.

The genes are TRBV20-1 and TRBJ1-1; D not resolved. V was pared by 2 bases and J by 11 bases, with 15 bases between. The V gene's germline CDR1 is DFQATT and CDR2 SNEGSKA (reference sequence). The CDR3 length is 12 residues. CDR3 sequence reads: CSARWVSGLAFF. The DNA for the CDR3 is TGCAGTGCTAGATGGGTTTCGGGCTTGGCTTTCTTT.

About this clonotype itself: One end of the junction varies from germline; a read error may be responsible. This rearrangement joins TRBV6-5 to TRBJ1-6, with 7 positions matching TRBD1. The CDR3 runs to 16 residues. CDR1 is MNHEY and CDR2 is SVGAGI in the germline V gene. The CDR3 region is CASRIQGSSYNSPPHF. As DNA, the CDR3 is TGTGCCAGCAGGATACAGGGGAGCTCCTATAATTCACCCCCCCACTTT.

This chain uses TRBV20-1 with TRBJ1-1, with D perhaps matching TRBD1 (5 bases). The CDR3 is 17 amino acids. With 3 bases removed from V and 1 base from J, the gap between germline ends came to 21 bases. Germline CDR1 is DFQATT and CDR2 is SNEGSKA (reference sequence). CDR3 bases: TGCAGTGCTAGGCGACCGGGACGTAAGGTGGAGAACACTGAAGCTTTCTTT. Its translation is CSARRPGRKVENTEAFF.

This clonotype turned up a few times. One junction end disagrees with the germline gene, perhaps due to a read error. This rearrangement joins TRBV9 to TRBJ2-3; 13 positions agree with TRBD2. CDR3 size: 18 residues. Per the germline V gene, CDR1 is SGDLS and CDR2 is YYNGEE. DNA for the CDR3: TGTGCCAGCAGCGTAGATCCGGGACTAGCGGGATCCACAGATACGCTGTATTTT. Protein: CASSVDPGLAGSTDTLYF.

This clonotype has a handful of counts. This rearrangement joins TRBV27 to TRBJ2-3; D assignment may be TRBD1 or TRBD2 (5 bases each). The CDR3 is made up of 15 amino acids. Germline CDR1 MNHEY, CDR2 SMNVEV (reference sequence). Trimming stripped 3 bases from V and 0 bases from J, with 10 bases between. CDR3 nucleotide sequence: TGTGCCAGCAGTTTCTCGGGGCGTAGCACAGATACGCAGTATTTT. Amino acids: CASSFSGRSTDTQYF.

As to this clonotype: A single base separates this from a much larger clone, so it may be a read error. It is unclear where the CDR3 begins or ends on the DNA, so no DNA is shown, and the CDR3 is as TCRdb lists it. The J gene is TRBJ1-5, the V gene TRBV6-1; the listed D gene, TRBD1, was not tested against the DNA. The CDR3 is 15 amino acids in total, end residues counted. Germline lookup yields CDR1 MNHNS and CDR2 SASEGT. CDR3 loop: CDRFGAGRLNQPQHF.

This chain uses TRBV12-3 or TRBV12-4 with TRBJ1-4; 9 nucleotides match TRBD1. The CDR3 covers 15 residues. Trimming cost V 3 bases and J 3 bases; bases outside gene matches: 2. The CDR3 bases are TGTGCCAGCAGTTTGGACAGGGGAGCTAATGAAAAACTGTTTTTT. The encoded protein is CASSLDRGANEKLFF.

This clonotype was picked up many times. The gene calls are TRBV7-2 and TRBJ2-1, with D possibly being TRBD1 (5 bases). The CDR3 has 15 residues. CDR1 and CDR2 from the germline V gene are SGHTA and FQGNSA. V was trimmed by 4 bases and J by 5 bases, leaving 15 bases between them. The CDR3 sequence is CASSSRQTLNNEQFF. The CDR3 nucleotides read TGTGCCAGCAGCTCGAGACAGACTCTCAACAATGAGCAGTTCTTC.

This chain connects TRBV7-2 to TRBJ2-3, with D possibly TRBD2 on 5 matching bases. Germline V gene sequence: CDR1 SGHTA, CDR2 FQGNSA. The V and J ends lost 6 bases and 0 bases respectively, with 13 bases between them. The CDR3 has 15 residues. The CDR3 DNA follows: TGTGCCAGCAGTCCGAGGGCGGATAGCACAGATACGCAGTATTTT. This encodes CASSPRADSTDTQYF.

This clonotype was detected only a few times. The gene calls are TRBV6-2 or TRBV6-3 and TRBJ1-4, with unresolved D. This CDR3 has 12 residues. Looked up from germline, CDR1 is MNHEY and CDR2 is SVGEGT. Trimming took off 7 bases at V and 6 bases at J, with 9 bases between the two ends. CDR3: CASKEGDEKLFF. The CDR3 DNA follows: TGTGCCAGCAAGGAAGGAGATGAAAAACTGTTTTTT.

The chain carries TRBV3-1 and TRBJ1-2, with TRBD1 as a possible D gene (5 bases). Germline CDR1 reads LGHDT; CDR2 reads YNNKEL (reference sequence). The CDR3 has 18 amino acids. Trimming took 0 bases from V and 8 from J, leaving 25 bases between them. This chain's CDR3 is CASSQDLLFQQGRVGYTF. CDR3 nucleotide sequence: TGTGCCAGCAGCCAAGATCTTCTGTTTCAGCAGGGAAGGGTCGGCTACACCTTC.

In this sample, this clonotype turned up a few times. V and J are TRBV5-1 and TRBJ1-1, with TRBD1 matching 9 bases. V gave up 5 bases and J gave up 6 bases; unmatched junction bases: 5. The CDR3 length is 13 residues. In germline, CDR1 is SGHRS, CDR2 YFSETQ. In DNA form, the CDR3 reads TGCGCCAGCAGGACAGGGGGTTCGTCTGAAGCTTTCTTT. This sequence encodes CASRTGGSSEAFF.

This clonotype was observed a few times. V and J are TRBV7-2 and TRBJ2-1, with D uncertain. The germline V and J ends were trimmed by 1 base and 11 bases, with 9 bases remaining between them. There are 12 residues in the CDR3. Germline assignment: CDR1 SGHTA and CDR2 FQGNSA. CDR3 bases: TGTGCCAGCAGCTTAGAGGCGGCAAAGCAGTTCTTC. Protein product: CASSLEAAKQFF.

In this sample, this clonotype turned up a few times. The rearrangement uses TRBV28 and TRBJ2-1, with D possibly matching TRBD2 (6 bases). This CDR3 has 16 amino acids. Germline assignment: CDR1 MDHEN and CDR2 SYDVKM. Trimming removed 7 bases at V and 10 bases at J, with 26 bases between. For the CDR3, the DNA is TGTGCCAGCACCCAACAGAGACTAGTTCCTCCGAACGAGCAGTTCTTC. Translated: CASTQQRLVPPNEQFF.

As DNA, the CDR3 is TGCGCCAGCAGCTATTATTACGGACAGGGGTTCGTCGGGGAGCTGTTTTTT. Translating it yields CASSYYYGQGFVGELFF. The chain uses TRBV5-1 and TRBJ2-2, with TRBD1 identical over 9 bases. Trimming took 3 bases from V and 7 from J; bases not matched to a gene: 13. The germline V gene encodes CDR1 SGHRS and CDR2 YFSETQ. CDR3 length equals 17 residues.